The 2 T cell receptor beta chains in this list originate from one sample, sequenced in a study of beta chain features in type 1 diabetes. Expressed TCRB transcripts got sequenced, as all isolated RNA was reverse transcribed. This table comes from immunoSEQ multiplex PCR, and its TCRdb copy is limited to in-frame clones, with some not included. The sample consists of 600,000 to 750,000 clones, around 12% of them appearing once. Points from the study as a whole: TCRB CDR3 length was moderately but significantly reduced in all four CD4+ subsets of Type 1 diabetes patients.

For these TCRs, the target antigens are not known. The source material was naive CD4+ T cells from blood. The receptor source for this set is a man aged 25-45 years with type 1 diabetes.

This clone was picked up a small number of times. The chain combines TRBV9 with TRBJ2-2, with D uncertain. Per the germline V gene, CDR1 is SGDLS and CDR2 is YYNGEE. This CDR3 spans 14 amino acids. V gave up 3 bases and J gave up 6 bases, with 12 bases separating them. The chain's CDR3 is CASSALSISGELFF. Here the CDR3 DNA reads TGTGCCAGCAGCGCCCTTAGTATTTCCGGGGAGCTGTTTTTT. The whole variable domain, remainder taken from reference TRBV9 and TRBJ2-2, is DSGVTQTPKHLITATGQRVTLRCSPRSGDLSVYWYQQSLDQGLQFLIQYYNGEERAKGNILERFSAQQFPDLHSELNLSSLELGDSALYFCASSALSISGELFFGEGSRLTVL.

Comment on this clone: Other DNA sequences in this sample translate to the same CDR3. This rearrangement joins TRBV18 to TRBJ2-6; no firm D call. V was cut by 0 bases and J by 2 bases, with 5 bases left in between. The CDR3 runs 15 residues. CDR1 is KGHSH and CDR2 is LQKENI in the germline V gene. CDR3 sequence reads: CASSPPGTGANVLTF. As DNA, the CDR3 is TGTGCCAGCTCACCACCGGGGACTGGGGCCAACGTCCTGACTTTC.